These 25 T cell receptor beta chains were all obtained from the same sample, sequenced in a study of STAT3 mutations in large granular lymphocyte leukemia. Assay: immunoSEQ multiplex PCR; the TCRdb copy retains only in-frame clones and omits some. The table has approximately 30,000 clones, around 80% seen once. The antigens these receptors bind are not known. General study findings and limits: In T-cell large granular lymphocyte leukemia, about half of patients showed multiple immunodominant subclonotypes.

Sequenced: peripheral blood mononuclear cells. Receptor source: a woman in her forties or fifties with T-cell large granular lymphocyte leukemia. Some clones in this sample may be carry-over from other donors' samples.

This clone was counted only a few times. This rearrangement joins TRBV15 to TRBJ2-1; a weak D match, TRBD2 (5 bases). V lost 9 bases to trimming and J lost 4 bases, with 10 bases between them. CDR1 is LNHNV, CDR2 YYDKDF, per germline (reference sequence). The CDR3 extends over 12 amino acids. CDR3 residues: CATMDSYNEQFF. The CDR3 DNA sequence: TGTGCCACAATGGACTCTTACAATGAGCAGTTCTTC.

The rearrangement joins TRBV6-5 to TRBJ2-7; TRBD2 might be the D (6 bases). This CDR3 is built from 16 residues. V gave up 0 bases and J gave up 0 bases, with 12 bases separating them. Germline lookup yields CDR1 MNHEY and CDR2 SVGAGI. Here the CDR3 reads CASSYSFSGLSYEQYF. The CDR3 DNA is TGTGCCAGCAGTTACTCGTTTAGCGGACTCTCCTACGAGCAGTACTTC.

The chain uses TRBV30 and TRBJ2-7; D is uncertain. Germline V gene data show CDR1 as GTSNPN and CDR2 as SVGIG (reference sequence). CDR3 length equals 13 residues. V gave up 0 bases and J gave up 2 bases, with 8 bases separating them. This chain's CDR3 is CAWSVQVAYEQYF. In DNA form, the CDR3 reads TGTGCCTGGAGTGTACAAGTAGCCTACGAGCAGTACTTC. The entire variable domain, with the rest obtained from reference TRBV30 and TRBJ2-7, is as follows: SQTIHQWPATLVQPVGSPLSLECTVEGTSNPNLYWYRQAAGRGLQLLFYSVGIGQISSEVPQNLSASRPQDRQFILSSKKLLLSDSGFYLCAWSVQVAYEQYFGPGTRLTVT.

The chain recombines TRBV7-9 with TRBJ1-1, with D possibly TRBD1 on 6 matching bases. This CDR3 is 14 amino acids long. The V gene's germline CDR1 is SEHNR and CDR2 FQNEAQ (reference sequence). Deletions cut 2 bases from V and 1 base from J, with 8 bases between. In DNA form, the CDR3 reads TGTGCCAGCAGCTTAACAGGGAGGAACACTGAAGCTTTCTTT. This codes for CASSLTGRNTEAFF.

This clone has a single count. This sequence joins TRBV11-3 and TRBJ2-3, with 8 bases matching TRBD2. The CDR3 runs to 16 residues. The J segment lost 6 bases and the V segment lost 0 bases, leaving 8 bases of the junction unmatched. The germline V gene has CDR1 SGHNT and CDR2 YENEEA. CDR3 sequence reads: CASSLDLAGGEDTQYF. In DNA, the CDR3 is TGTGCCAGCAGCTTAGATCTGGCGGGAGGAGAGGATACGCAGTATTTT.

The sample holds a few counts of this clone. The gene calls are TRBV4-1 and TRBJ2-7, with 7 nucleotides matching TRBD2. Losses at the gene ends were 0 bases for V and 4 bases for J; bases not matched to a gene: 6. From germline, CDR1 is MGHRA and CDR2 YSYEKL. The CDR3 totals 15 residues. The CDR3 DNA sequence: TGCGCCAGCAGCCAAGACCCAGCGGGGCGGTACGAGCAGTACTTC. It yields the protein CASSQDPAGRYEQYF.

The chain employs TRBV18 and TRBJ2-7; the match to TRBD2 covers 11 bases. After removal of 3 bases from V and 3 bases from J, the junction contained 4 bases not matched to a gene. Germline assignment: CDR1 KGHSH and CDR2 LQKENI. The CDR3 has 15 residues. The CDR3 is CASSPGLAGNYEQYF. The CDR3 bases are TGTGCCAGCTCACCTGGACTAGCGGGTAACTACGAGCAGTACTTC.

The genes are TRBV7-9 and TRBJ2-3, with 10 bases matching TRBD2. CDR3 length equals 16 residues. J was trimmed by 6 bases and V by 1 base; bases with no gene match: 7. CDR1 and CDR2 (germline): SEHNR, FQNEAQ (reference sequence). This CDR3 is CASSLGVSGRIDTQYF. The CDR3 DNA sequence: TGTGCCAGCAGCTTAGGGGTTAGCGGGAGGATCGATACGCAGTATTTT.

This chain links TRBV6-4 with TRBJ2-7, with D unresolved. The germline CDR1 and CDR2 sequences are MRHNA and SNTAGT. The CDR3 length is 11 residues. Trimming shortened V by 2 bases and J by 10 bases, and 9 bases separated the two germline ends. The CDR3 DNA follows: TGTGCCAGCAGTGACCGACGGATACAGTACTTC. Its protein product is CASSDRRIQYF.

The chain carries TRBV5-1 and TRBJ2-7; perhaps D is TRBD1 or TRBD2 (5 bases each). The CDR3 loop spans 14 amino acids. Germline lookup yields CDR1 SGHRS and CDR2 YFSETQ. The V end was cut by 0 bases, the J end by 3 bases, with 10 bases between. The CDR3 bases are TGCGCCAGCAGCTTGGGGGGACCGTACTACGAGCAGTACTTC. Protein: CASSLGGPYYEQYF. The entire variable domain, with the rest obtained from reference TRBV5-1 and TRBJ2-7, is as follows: KAGVTQTPRYLIKTRGQQVTLSCSPISGHRSVSWYQQTPGQGLQFLFEYFSETQRNKGNFPGRFSGRQFSNSRSEMNVSTLELGDSALYLCASSLGGPYYEQYFGPGTRLTVT.

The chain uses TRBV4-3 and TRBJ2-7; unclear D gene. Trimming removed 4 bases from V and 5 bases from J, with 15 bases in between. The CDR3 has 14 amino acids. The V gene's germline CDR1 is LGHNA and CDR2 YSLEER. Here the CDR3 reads CASSPRGPSNEQYF. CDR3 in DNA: TGCGCCAGCAGCCCACGAGGACCTTCTAACGAGCAGTACTTC.

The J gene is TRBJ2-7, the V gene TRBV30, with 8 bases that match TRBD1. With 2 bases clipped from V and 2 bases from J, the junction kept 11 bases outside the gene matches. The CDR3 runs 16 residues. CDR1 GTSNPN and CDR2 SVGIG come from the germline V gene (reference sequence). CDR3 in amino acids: CAWSRLGTGLAYEQYF. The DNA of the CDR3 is TGTGCCTGGAGTCGCCTCGGGACAGGTTTAGCCTACGAGCAGTACTTC.

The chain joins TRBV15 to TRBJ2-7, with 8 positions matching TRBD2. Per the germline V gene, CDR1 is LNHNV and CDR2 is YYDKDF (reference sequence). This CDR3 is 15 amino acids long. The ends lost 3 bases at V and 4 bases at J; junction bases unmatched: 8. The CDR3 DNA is TGTGCCACCAGCAGCCTTTTTAGCGGGGTTTACGAGCAGTACTTC. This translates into CATSSLFSGVYEQYF.

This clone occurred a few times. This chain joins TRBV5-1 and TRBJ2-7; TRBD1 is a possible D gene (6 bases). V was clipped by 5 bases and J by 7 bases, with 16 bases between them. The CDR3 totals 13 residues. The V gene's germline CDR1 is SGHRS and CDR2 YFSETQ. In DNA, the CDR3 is TGCGCCAGCAGGCCGGACAGCCTGTCGGAGCAGTACTTC. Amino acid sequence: CASRPDSLSEQYF.

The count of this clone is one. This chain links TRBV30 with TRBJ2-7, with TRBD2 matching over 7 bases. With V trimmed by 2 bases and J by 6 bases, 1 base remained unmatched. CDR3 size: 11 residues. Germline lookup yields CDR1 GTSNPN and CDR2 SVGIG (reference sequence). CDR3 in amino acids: CAWSRGSEQYF. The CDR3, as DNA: TGTGCCTGGAGTCGCGGGAGCGAGCAGTACTTC.

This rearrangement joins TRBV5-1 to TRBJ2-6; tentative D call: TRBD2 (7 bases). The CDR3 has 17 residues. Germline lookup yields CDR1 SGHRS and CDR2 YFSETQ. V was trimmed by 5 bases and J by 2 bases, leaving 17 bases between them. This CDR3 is CASRWERGGPGANVLTF. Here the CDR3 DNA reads TGCGCCAGCAGATGGGAGAGGGGGGGGCCTGGGGCCAACGTCCTGACTTTC.

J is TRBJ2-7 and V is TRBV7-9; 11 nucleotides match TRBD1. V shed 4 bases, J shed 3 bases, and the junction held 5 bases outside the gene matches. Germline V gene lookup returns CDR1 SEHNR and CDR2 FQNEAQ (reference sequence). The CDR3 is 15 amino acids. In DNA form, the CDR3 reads TGTGCCAGCAGCTCTTGGACAGGGGGCAACTACGAGCAGTACTTC. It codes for CASSSWTGGNYEQYF. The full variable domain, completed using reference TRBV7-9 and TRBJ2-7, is DTGVSQNPRHKITKRGQNVTFRCDPISEHNRLYWYRQTLGQGPEFLTYFQNEAQLEKSRLLSDRFSAERPKGSFSTLEIQRTEQGDSAMYLCASSSWTGGNYEQYFGPGTRLTVT.

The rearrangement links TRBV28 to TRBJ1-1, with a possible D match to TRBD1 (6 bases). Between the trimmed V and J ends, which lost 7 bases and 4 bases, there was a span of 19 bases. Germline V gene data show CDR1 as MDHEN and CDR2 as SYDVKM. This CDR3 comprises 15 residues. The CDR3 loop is CASKARTVQVTEAFF. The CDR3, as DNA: TGTGCCAGCAAGGCTAGGACAGTTCAAGTCACTGAAGCTTTCTTT. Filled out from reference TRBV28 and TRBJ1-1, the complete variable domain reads DVKVTQSSRYLVKRTGEKVFLECVQDMDHENMFWYRQDPGLGLRLIYFSYDVKMKEKGDIPEGYSVSREKKERFSLILESASTNQTSMYLCASKARTVQVTEAFFGQGTRLTVV.

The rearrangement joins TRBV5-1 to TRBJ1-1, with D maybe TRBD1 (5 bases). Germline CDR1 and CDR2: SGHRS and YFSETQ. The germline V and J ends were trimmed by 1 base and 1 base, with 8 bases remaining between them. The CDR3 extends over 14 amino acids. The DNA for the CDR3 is TGCGCCAGCAGCTTGCGTCAGGGGAACACTGAAGCTTTCTTT. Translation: CASSLRQGNTEAFF. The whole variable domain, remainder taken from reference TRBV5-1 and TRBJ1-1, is KAGVTQTPRYLIKTRGQQVTLSCSPISGHRSVSWYQQTPGQGLQFLFEYFSETQRNKGNFPGRFSGRQFSNSRSEMNVSTLELGDSALYLCASSLRQGNTEAFFGQGTRLTVV.

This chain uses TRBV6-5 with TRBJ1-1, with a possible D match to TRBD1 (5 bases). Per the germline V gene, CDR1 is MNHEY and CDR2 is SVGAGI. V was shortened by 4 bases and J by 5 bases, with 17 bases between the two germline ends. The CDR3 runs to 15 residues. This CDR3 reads CASSFSGRGGTEAFF. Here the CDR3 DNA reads TGTGCCAGCAGTTTTTCGGGAAGGGGAGGGACTGAAGCTTTCTTT.

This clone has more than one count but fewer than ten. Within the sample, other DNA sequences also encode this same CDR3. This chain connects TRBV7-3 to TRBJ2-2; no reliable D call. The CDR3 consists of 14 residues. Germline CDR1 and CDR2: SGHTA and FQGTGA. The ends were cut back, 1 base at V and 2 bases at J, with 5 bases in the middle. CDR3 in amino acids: CASSLNRNTGELFF. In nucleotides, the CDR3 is TGTGCCAGCAGCTTAAATAGAAACACCGGGGAGCTGTTTTTT.

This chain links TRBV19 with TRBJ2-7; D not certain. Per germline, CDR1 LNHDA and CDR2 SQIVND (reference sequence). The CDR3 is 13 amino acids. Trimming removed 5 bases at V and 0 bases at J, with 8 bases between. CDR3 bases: TGTGCCAGTAGTTACCCCTCCTCCTACGAGCAGTACTTC. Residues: CASSYPSSYEQYF.

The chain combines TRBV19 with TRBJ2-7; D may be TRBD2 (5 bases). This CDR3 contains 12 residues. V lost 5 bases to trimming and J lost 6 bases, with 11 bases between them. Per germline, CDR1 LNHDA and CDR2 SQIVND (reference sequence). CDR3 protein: CASSQLGLEQYF. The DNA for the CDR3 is TGTGCCAGTAGTCAACTAGGTCTCGAGCAGTACTTC.

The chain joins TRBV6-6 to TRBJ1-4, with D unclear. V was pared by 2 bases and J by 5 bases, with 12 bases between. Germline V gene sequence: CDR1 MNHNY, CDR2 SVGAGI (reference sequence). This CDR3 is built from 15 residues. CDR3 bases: TGTGCCAGCAGTTACGGTTGGCAGCTGAATGAAAAACTGTTTTTT. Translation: CASSYGWQLNEKLFF.

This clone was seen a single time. CDR3 loop: CASSLGASGATDTQYF. The CDR3 DNA is TGCGCCAGCAGCTTGGGGGCTAGCGGGGCCACAGATACGCAGTATTTT. The chain employs TRBV5-1 and TRBJ2-3; 9 bases map to TRBD2. The CDR3 contains 16 residues. Germline V gene lookup returns CDR1 SGHRS and CDR2 YFSETQ. The V gene end was trimmed by 0 bases and the J gene end by 2 bases; junction bases not matched to a gene: 4.